This TCR beta chain was found in a study of blood T cell repertoires in COVID-19. Overall study context: Researchers got acute and convalescent COVID-19 samples from the United States, Italy and Spain. PBMCs, B-cell-depleted T cells, or T cells were the source of the cDNA or gDNA that made up the material.

In the original analysis: Researchers report that nucleated cell counts were estimated from reference gene primer amplification. Libraries were prepared by immunoSEQ multiplex PCR; TCRdb keeps only in-frame clonotypes and omits some of them. V and J calls and clone size are copied from that table; D and trimming were computed from the DNA. The repertoire includes 100,000 or so clones, about 77% of them detected once, and roughly 29% sits in the top ten. The table lists this clone with a count of one. This sequence originates from a man aged 65-85 years with active or convalescent COVID-19. Sequencing was performed on peripheral blood.

The CDR3 region has the DNA TGTGCCAGCTCACCACCGAGGCCTAATAGCTATGGCTACACCTTC. Translation gives CASSPPRPNSYGYTF. The V gene is TRBV18, the J gene TRBJ1-2; D is unclear. The V and J ends lost 0 bases and 4 bases respectively, with 12 bases between them. CDR3 size: 15 residues. Germline V gives CDR1 KGHSH, CDR2 LQKENI.